The present TCR beta chain was sequenced within a study of response to subunit inactivated influenza vaccine. Notes on the study in general: After each seasonal influenza vaccination, few new T cells are recruited, the authors suggested.

This clonotype was found a few times. As yet, its antigen is unknown. This CDR3 comprises 14 residues. The V end lost 2 bases, the J end lost 5 bases, and 10 bases lay between the germline ends. TCRdb processed the RT-PCR reads anew with MiXCR; each CDR3 protein has one entry. Among more than 450,000 distinct CDR3 sequences listed, around 11% were seen once. This material consisted of PBMCs from blood, taken on the day of vaccination. The sequence derives from a man aged 50 to 59 who received an inactivated influenza vaccine. The V call is TRBV12-3 or TRBV12-4, the J call TRBJ2-1, with unresolved D. The CDR3 coding sequence is TGTGCCAGCAGTTTAAGGCTTGTCCACAATGAGCAGTTCTTC. It translates to CASSLRLVHNEQFF.